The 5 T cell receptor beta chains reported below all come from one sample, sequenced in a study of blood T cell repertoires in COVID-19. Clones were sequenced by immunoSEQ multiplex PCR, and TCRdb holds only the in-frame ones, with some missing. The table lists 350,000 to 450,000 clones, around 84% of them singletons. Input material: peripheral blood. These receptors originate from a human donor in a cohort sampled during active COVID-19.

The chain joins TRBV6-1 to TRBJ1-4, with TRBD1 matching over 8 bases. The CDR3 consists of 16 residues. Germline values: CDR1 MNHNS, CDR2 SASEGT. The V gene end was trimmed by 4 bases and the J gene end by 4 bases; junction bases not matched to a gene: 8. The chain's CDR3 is CASSGAGTGGNEKLFF. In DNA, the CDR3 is TGTGCCAGCAGTGGTGCCGGAACAGGGGGTAATGAAAAACTGTTTTTT.

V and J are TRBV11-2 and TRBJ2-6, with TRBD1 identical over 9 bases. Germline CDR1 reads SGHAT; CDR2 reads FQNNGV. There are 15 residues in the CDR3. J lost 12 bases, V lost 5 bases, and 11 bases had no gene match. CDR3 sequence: CASSPRQGGTSVLTF. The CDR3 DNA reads TGTGCCAGCAGCCCCCGACAGGGGGGTACCTCCGTCCTGACTTTC.

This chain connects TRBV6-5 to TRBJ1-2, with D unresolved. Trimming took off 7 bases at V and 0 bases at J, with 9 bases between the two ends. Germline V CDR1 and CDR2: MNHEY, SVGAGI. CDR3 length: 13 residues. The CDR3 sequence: CASTRSPNYGYTF. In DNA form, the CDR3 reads TGTGCCAGCACACGCAGTCCTAACTATGGCTACACCTTC.

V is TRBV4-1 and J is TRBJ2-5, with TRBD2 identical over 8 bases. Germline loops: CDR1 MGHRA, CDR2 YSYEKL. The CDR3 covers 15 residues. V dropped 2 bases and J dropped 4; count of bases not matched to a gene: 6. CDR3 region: CASSQSGGSGETQYF. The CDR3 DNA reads TGCGCCAGCAGCCAAAGCGGGGGATCAGGAGAGACCCAGTACTTC.

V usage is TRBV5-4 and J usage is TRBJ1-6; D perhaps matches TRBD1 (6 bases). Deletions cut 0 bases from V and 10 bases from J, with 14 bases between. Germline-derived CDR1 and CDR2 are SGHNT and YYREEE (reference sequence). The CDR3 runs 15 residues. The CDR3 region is CASSLDGGGRSPLHF. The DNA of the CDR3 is TGTGCCAGCAGCTTGGATGGGGGCGGGCGGTCACCCCTCCACTTT. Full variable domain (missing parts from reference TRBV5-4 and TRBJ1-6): ETGVTQSPTHLIKTRGQQVTLRCSSQSGHNTVSWYQQALGQGPQFIFQYYREEENGRGNFPPRFSGLQFPNYSSELNVNALELDDSALYLCASSLDGGGRSPLHFGNGTRLTVT.